These 6 T cell receptor beta chains share one sample of origin, sequenced in a study of metastatic and nonmetastatic thyroid tumors. Using MiXCR, TCRdb re-called clones from the PCR reads. The sample holds some 10,000 clones, around 25% seen once. Thyroid surgery had not been preceded by any treatment in any patient. Sequencing was done on a sample of adjacent normal tissue. Receptor source: a male donor with papillary thyroid cancer or a benign thyroid nodule (not recorded which). Some clones in this sample may be carry-over from other donors' samples.

J is TRBJ2-1 and V is TRBV20-1; TRBD2 aligns across 13 bases. The V and J ends lost 6 bases and 7 bases, in that order; junction bases with no gene match: 9. The CDR3 sequence is 15 residues long. CDR1 is DFQATT and CDR2 is SNEGSKA in the germline V gene (reference sequence). This chain's CDR3 is CSAPSGTSGTNEQFF. CDR3 bases: TGCAGTGCGCCATCCGGGACTAGCGGGACAAATGAGCAGTTCTTC.

This clone is categorized as medium-sized. The CDR3 reads CAIDRGAQDTQYF. For the CDR3, the DNA is TGTGCCATCGATCGGGGGGCCCAAGATACGCAGTATTTT. The V and J genes are TRBV10-3 and TRBJ2-3, with a possible D match to TRBD2 (7 bases). Trimming pared 8 bases from V and 5 bases from J, leaving 14 bases between. This CDR3 is built from 13 residues. Germline values: CDR1 ENHRY, CDR2 SYGVKD.

By sample fraction, this clone is medium-sized (0.01 to 0.1%). The chain carries TRBV6-5 and TRBJ2-7, with D perhaps matching TRBD2 (6 bases). V lost 0 bases to trimming and J lost 12 bases, with 15 bases between them. The CDR3 is 13 residues long. Germline CDR1 reads MNHEY; CDR2 reads SVGAGI. CDR3 in amino acids: CASSYSTYWRGYF. In DNA form, the CDR3 reads TGTGCCAGCAGTTACTCGACTTATTGGAGGGGGTACTTC.

V and J are TRBV28 and TRBJ2-4; 7 bases agree with TRBD1. Germline trimming cut 5 bases from V and 8 bases from J; bases unmatched to any gene: 9. Germline V gives CDR1 MDHEN, CDR2 SYDVKM. This CDR3 is 14 amino acids long. CDR3 protein: CASSQPDRVDIQYF. The CDR3 DNA follows: TGTGCCAGCAGTCAGCCAGACAGGGTCGACATTCAGTACTTC.

The gene calls are TRBV20-1 and TRBJ2-3; D gene unclear. V was cut by 0 bases and J by 2 bases, with 12 bases left in between. CDR3 length: 15 amino acids. Looked up from germline, CDR1 is DFQATT and CDR2 is SNEGSKA (reference sequence). The CDR3 protein is CSARDGSATTDTQYF. The CDR3, as DNA: TGCAGTGCTAGAGATGGAAGCGCAACCACAGATACGCAGTATTTT.

The chain uses TRBV3-1 and TRBJ2-5; 7 positions match TRBD2. Germline V gives CDR1 LGHDT, CDR2 YNNKEL (reference sequence). V lost 0 bases, J lost 5 bases, and 3 bases stayed unmatched. This CDR3 region has 14 residues. This CDR3 reads CASSQEAGRETQYF. For the CDR3, the DNA is TGTGCCAGCAGCCAAGAAGCGGGAAGGGAGACCCAGTACTTC.